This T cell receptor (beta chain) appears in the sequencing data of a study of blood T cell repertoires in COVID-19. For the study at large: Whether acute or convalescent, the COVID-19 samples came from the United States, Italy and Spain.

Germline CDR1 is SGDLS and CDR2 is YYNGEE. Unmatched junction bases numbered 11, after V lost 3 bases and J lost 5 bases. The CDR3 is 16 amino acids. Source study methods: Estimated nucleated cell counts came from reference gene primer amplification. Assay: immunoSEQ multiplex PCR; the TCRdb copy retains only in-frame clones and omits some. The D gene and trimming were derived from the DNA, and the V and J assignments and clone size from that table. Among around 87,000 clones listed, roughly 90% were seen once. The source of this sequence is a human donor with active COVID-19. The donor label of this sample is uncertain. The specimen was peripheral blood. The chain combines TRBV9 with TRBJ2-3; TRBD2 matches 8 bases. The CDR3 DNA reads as TGTGCCAGCAGCGAGCTTTACGGGGGGGCCGAAGATACGCAGTATTTT. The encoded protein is CASSELYGGAEDTQYF.